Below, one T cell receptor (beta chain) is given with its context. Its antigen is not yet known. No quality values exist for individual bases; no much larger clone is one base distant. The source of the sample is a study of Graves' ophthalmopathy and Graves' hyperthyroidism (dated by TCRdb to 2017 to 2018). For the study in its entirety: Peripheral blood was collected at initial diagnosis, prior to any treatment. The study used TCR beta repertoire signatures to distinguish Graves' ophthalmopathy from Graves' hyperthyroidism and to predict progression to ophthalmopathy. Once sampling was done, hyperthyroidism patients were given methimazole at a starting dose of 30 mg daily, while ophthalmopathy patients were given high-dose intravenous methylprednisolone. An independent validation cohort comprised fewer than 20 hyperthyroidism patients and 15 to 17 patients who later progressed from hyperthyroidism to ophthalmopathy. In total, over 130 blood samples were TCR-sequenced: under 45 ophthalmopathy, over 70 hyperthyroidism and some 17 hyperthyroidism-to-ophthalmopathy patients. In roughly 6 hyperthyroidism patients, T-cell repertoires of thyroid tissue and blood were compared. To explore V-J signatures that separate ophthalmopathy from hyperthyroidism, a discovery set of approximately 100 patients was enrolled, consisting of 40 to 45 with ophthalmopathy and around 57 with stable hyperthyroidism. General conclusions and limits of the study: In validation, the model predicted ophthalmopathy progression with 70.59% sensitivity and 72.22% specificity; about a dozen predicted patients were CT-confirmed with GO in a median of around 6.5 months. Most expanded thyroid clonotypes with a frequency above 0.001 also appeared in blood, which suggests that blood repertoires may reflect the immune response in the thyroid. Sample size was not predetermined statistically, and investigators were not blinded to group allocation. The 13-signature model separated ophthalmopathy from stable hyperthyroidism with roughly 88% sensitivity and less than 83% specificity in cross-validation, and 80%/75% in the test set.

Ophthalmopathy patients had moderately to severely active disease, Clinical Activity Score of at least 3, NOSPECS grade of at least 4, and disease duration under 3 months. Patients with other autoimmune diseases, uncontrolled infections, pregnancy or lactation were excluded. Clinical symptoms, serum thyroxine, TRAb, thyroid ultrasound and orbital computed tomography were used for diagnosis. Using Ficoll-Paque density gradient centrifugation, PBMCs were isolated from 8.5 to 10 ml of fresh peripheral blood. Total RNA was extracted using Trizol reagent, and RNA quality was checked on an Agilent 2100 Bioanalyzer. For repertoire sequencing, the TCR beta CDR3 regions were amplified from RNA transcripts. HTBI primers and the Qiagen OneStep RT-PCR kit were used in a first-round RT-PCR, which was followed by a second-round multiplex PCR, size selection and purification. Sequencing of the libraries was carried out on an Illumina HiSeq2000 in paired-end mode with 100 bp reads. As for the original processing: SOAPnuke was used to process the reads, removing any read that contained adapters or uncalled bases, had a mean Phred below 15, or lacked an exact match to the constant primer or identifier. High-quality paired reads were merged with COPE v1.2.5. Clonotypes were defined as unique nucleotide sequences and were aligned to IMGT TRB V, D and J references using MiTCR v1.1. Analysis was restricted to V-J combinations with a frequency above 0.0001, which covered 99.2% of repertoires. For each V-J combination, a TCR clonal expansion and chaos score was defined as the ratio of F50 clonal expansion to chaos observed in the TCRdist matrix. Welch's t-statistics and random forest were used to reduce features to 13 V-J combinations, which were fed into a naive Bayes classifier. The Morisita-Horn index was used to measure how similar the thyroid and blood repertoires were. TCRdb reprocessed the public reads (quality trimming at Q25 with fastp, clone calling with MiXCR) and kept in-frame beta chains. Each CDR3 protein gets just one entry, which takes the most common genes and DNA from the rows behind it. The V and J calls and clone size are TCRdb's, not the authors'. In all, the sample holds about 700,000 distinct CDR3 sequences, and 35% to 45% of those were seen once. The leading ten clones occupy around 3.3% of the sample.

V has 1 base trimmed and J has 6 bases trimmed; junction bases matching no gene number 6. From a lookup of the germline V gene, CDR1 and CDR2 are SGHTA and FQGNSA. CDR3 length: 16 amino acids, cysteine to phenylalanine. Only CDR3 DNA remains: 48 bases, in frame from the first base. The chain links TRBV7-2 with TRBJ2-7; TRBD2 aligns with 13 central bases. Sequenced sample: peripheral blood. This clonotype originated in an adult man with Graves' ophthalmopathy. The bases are TGTGCCAGCAGCTTAGGGACTAGCGGGGGTCGTGGCGAGCAGTACTTC. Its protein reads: CASSLGTSGGRGEQYF.